The TCR beta chain described here comes from a study of T cells in localized non-small cell lung cancer. Study findings and constraints: Measurement of T cell clonality placed uninvolved adjacent lung highest, above the level in tumor. One tumor region alone was sequenced, and heterogeneity therefore remains possible. Within adjacent lung there appeared a median roughly 60 of the top 100 tumor clones. A raised T cell density in blood coincided with lengthier overall survival.

A remark on this clone: The target antigen is unknown.

The assay was immunoSEQ multiplex PCR, and TCRdb's table has in-frame clones only and misses some. In the table there are 30,000 to 40,000 clones, around nine tenths of which are singletons. The CDR3 totals 15 residues. With 1 base removed from V and 5 bases from J, the gap between germline ends came to 15 bases. The germline V gene encodes CDR1 SGHNT and CDR2 YYREEE (reference sequence). The sequence was collected from a woman aged 35 to 70 with stage I lung adenocarcinoma. Sequencing was performed on peripheral blood, taken before any cancer treatment. The chain links TRBV5-4 to TRBJ1-1; unclear D gene. The CDR3 spells CASSLRREVRTEAFF. The CDR3 DNA reads as TGTGCCAGCAGCTTGCGTAGGGAGGTGAGGACTGAAGCTTTCTTT.